This TCR beta chain was recovered during a study of memory CD4+ T cells and cytomegalovirus serostatus. This CDR3 contains 14 residues. Germline lookup yields CDR1 SGHTA and CDR2 FQGNSA. With 2 bases removed from V and 7 bases from J, the gap between germline ends came to 15 bases. The table came from immunoSEQ multiplex PCR; TCRdb's copy has only in-frame clones and leaves some out. The repertoire holds about 29,000 clones, with more than 60% as singletons. The sort gate was single viable CD3+CD4+CD8-CD45RO+ cells for memory CD4+ T cells. Sample: memory CD4+ T cells from blood. V and J are TRBV7-2 and TRBJ2-7; possibly TRBD1 for D (6 bases). The receptor was derived from an adult in good health and CMV-seronegative. The CDR3 DNA is TGTGCCAGCAGCTTAATGCTGGGGGCGGCGGAGCAGTACTTC. Translation: CASSLMLGAAEQYF.